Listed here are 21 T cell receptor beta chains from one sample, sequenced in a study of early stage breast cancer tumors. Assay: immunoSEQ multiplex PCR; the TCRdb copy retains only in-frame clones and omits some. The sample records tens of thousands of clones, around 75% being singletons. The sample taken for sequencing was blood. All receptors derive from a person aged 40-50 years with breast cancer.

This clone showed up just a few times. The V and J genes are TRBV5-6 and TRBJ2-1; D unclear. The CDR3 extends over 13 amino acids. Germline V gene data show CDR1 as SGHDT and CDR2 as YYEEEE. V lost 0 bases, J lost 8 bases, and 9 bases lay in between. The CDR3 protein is CASSLAVSDEQFF. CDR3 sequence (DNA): TGTGCCAGCAGCTTGGCGGTTTCGGATGAGCAGTTCTTC.

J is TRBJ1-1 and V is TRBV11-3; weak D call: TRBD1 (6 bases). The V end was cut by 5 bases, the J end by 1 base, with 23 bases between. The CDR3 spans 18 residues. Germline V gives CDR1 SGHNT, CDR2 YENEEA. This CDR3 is CASSPTPGAGAKNTEAFF. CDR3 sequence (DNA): TGTGCCAGCAGCCCCACCCCCGGGGCAGGGGCCAAGAACACTGAAGCTTTCTTT.

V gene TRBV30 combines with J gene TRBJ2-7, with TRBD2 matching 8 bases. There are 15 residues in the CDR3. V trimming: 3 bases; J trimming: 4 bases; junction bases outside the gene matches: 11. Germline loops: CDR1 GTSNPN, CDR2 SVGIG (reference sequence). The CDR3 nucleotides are TGTGCCTGGAGGCCCATCGGGCTAGCGGGTTACGAGCAGTACTTC. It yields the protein CAWRPIGLAGYEQYF.

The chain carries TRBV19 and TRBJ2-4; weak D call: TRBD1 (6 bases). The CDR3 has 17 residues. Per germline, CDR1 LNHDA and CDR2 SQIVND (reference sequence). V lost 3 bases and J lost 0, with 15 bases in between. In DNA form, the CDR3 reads TGTGCCAGTAGTATGGGGACAAATTATCTAGCCAAAAACATTCAGTACTTC. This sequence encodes CASSMGTNYLAKNIQYF.

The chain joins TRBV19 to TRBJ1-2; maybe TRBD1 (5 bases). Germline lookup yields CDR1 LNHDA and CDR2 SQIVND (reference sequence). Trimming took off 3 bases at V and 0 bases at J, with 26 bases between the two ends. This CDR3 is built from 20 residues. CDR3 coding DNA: TGTGCCAGTAGTATGGACCCCTGGGGCGAAGCGTTCGGATCTAACTATGGCTACACCTTC. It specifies CASSMDPWGEAFGSNYGYTF.

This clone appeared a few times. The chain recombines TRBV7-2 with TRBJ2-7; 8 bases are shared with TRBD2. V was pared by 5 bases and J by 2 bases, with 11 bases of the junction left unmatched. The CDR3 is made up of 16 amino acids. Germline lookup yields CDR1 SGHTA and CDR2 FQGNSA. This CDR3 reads CASSPKGGTRAYEQYF. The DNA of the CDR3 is TGTGCCAGCAGCCCCAAGGGAGGGACTAGAGCCTACGAGCAGTACTTC.

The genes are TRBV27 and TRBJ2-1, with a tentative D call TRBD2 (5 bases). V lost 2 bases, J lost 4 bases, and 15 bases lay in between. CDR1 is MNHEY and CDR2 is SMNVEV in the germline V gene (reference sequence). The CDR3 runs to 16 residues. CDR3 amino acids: CASSLEGGSDYNEQFF. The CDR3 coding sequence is TGTGCCAGCAGTTTAGAGGGTGGGAGCGATTACAATGAGCAGTTCTTC.

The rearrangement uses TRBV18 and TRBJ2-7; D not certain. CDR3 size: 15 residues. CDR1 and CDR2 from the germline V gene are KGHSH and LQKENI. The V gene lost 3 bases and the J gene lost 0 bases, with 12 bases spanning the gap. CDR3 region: CASSPAGKSSYEQYF. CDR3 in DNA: TGTGCCAGCTCACCCGCAGGAAAGAGCTCCTACGAGCAGTACTTC.

For the CDR3, the DNA is TGCACCAGCAGCCATCTCACTAGCGGGTACGAGCAGTACTTC. Translated: CTSSHLTSGYEQYF. V and J are TRBV1 and TRBJ2-7; TRBD2, the table's D call, was not compared with the DNA. TRBV1 is recorded as a pseudogene. The CDR3 spans 14 residues.

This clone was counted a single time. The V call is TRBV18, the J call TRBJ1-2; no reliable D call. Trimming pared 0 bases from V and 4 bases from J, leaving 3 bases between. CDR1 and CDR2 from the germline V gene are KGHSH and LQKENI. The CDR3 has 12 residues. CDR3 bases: TGTGCCAGCTCACCACCGAGCTATGGCTACACCTTC. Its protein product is CASSPPSYGYTF.

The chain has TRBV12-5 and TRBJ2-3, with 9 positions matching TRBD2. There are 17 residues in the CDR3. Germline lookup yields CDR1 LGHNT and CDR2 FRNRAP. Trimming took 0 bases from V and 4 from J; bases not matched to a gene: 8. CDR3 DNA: TGTGCTAGTGGTTTGGTTCCCCGGGCGGGAGGGGCAGATACGCAGTATTTT. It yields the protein CASGLVPRAGGADTQYF. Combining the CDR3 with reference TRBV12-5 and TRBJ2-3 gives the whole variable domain DARVTQTPRHKVTEMGQEVTMRCQPILGHNTVFWYRQTMMQGLELLAYFRNRAPLDDSGMPKDRFSAEMPDATLATLKIQPSEPRDSAVYFCASGLVPRAGGADTQYFGPGTRLTVL.

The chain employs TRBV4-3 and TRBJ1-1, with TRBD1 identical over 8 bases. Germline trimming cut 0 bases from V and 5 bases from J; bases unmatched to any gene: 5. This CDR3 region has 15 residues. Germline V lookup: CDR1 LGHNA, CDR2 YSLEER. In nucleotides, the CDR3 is TGCGCCAGCAGCCAAGATCGGACAGGGCGGACTGAAGCTTTCTTT. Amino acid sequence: CASSQDRTGRTEAFF.

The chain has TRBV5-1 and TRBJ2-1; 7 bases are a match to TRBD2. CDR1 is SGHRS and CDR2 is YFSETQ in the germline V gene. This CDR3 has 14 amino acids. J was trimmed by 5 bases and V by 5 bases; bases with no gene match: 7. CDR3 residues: CASRASGLNNEQFF. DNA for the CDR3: TGCGCCAGCAGAGCTAGCGGTCTGAACAATGAGCAGTTCTTC.

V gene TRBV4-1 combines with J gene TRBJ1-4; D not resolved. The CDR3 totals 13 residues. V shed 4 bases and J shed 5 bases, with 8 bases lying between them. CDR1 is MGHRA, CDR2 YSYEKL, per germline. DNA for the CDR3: TGCGCCAGCAGCCCTAGCGGGAATGAAAAACTGTTTTTT. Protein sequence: CASSPSGNEKLFF.

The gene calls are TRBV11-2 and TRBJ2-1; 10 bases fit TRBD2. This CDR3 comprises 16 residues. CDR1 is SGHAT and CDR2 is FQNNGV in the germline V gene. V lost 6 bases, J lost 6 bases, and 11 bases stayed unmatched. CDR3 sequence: CASSKTLAGEGNEQFF. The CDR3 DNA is TGTGCCAGCAGTAAGACTCTAGCGGGAGAGGGCAATGAGCAGTTCTTC.

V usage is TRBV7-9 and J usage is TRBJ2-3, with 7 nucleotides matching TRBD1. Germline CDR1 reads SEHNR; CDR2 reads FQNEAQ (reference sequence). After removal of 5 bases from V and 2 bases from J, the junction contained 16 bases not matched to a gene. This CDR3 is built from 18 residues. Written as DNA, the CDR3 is TGTGCCAGCAGCGGAAGACAGGGATCCGGTTCTGCCACAGATACGCAGTATTTT. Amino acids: CASSGRQGSGSATDTQYF. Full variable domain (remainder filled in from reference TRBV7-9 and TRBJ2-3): DTGVSQNPRHKITKRGQNVTFRCDPISEHNRLYWYRQTLGQGPEFLTYFQNEAQLEKSRLLSDRFSAERPKGSFSTLEIQRTEQGDSAMYLCASSGRQGSGSATDTQYFGPGTRLTVL.

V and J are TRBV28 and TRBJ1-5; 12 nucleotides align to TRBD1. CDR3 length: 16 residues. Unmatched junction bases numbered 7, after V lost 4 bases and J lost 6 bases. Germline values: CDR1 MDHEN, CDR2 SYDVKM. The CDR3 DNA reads TGTGCCAGCAGTTCACCGGGACAGGGGGCGGCTCAGCCCCAGCATTTT. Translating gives CASSSPGQGAAQPQHF.

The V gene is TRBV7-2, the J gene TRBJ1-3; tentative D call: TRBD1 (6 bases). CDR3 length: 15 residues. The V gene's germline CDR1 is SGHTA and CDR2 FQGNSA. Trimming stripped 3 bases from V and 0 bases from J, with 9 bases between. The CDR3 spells CASSLGGRSGNTIYF. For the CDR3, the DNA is TGTGCCAGCAGCTTGGGGGGGCGCTCTGGAAACACCATATATTTT.

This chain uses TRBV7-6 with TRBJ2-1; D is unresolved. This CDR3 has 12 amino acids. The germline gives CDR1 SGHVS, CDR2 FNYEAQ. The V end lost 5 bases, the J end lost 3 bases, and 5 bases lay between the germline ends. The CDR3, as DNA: TGTGCCAGCAGCCCGGACTACAATGAGCAGTTCTTC. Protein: CASSPDYNEQFF.

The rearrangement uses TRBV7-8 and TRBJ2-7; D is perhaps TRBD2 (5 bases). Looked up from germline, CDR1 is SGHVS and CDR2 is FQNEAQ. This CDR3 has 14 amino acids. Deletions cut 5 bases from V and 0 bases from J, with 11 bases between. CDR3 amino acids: CASSPTAGSYEQYF. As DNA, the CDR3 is TGTGCCAGCAGCCCCACGGCGGGCTCCTACGAGCAGTACTTC.

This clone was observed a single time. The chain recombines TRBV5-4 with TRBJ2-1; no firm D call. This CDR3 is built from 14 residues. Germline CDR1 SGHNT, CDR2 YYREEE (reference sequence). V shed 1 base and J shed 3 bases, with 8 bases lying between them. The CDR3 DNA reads TGTGCCAGCAGCTTGTGGGGATTCTACAATGAGCAGTTCTTC. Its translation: CASSLWGFYNEQFF.